Listed here is a single T cell receptor beta chain. Its antigen is unknown. Per-base qualities were not stored, and no clone one base away is much larger. The germline V gene yields SGHTA for CDR1 and FQGNSA for CDR2. The junction shows trimming of 5 bases on V and 6 bases on J, and the gene matches do not reach 5 bases of it. From cysteine to phenylalanine, the CDR3 is 13 amino acids long. CDR3 DNA is the only sequence kept; it has 39 bases, read in frame from the first base. The data were obtained in a study of blood T cell repertoires in COVID-19 (dated by TCRdb to about 2020). In the study overall: The collaborator samples originated in the United States, Italy and Spain and spanned the acute and convalescent phases of COVID-19. A freely available public database, intended as a resource for researchers studying the immune response to SARS-CoV-2, is where the repertoires were released. Subjects who had been exposed to COVID-19, were actively infected with it, or had recovered from it provided the deeply sampled blood TCRbeta repertoires that made up the dataset. The prospective study material was composed of cDNA or gDNA derived from T cells, B-cell-depleted T cells, or PBMCs. Samples came from the ongoing ImmuneRACE study (first 160 participants) plus 1,254 subjects from 6 global collaborators. Where HLA class I and class II types were available, the types were taken from metadata supplied by the sample provider, not from assay-based typing. The sample metadata nearly always contained a de-identified subject ID, COVID-19 status, age in years and sex.

Whole blood was collected in K2EDTA tubes by collaborating institutions according to the institutions' own protocols. For TCRbeta analysis, collaborators shipped samples in one of three forms: frozen whole blood, isolated PBMCs, or DNA extracted from either of those sample types. TCRbeta CDR3 regions were amplified from genomic DNA by means of the immunoSEQ Assay, a bias-controlled multiplex PCR. As for the authors' bioinformatics: Nucleated cell counts per sample were estimated from amplification of reference gene primers within the assay. To quantify the absolute abundance of each unique TCRbeta CDR3 rearrangement, sequence reads were collapsed and filtered. For each sample, productive Simpson clonality was calculated as the square root of Simpson's diversity index across productive rearrangements. TCRdb retrieved this table from immuneACCESS and kept in-frame rearrangements only. Not all clones are present; in checked studies, unresolved V genes account for under half, and no reason is known for the remainder. The D gene and trimming were derived from the DNA, and the V and J assignments and clone size from that table. Here the sample has 160,000 or so clones; roughly 84% occur a single time. The top ten clones comprise approximately 1.4% of the sample.

Overall study outcomes, separate from this receptor: How much clinical and demographic metadata was included differed by source and by participant, and the metadata was provided uncurated.

This sequence was found in a human donor in a cohort sampled during active COVID-19. This sequence uses TRBV7-2 and TRBJ1-1, with 8 bases aligning to TRBD1. Sequences were obtained from peripheral blood. In nucleotides, the sequence is TGTGCCAGCAGCGCTCAGGGGGCCTCTGAAGCTTTCTTT. Its coded protein is CASSAQGASEAFF.